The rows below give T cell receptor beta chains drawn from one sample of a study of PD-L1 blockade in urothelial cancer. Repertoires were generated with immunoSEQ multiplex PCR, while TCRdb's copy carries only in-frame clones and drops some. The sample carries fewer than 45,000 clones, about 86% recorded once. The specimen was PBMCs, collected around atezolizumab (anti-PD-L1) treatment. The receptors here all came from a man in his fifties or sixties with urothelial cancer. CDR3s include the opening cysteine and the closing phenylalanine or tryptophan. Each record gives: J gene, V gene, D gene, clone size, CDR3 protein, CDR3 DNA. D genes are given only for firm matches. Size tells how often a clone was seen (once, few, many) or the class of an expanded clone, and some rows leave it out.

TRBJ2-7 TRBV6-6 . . CATRAEAAPSEQYF TGTGCCACCCGGGCGGAGGCAGCCCCCTCCGAGCAGTACTTC
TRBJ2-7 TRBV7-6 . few CASSLAIGAYEQYF TGTGCCAGCAGCTTAGCGATCGGGGCCTACGAGCAGTACTTC
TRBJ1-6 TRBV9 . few CASSLGEANTNSPLHF TGTGCCAGCAGCCTGGGAGAGGCCAACACTAATTCACCCCTCCACTTT
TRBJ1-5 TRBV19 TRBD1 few CASSKHDRVGNQPQHF TGTGCCAGTAGTAAACATGACAGGGTTGGGAATCAGCCCCAGCATTTT
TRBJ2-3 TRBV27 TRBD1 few CASSRWTGQTDTQYF TGTGCCAGCAGTCGATGGACAGGGCAGACAGATACGCAGTATTTT
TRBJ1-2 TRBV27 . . CASSFAGGGYTF TGTGCCAGCAGTTTCGCGGGCGGAGGCTACACCTTC
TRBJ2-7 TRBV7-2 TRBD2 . CASSLQSGVHEQYF TGTGCCAGCAGCTTACAAAGCGGGGTCCACGAGCAGTACTTC
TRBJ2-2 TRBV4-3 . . CASSQGEFSGGELFF TGCGCCAGCAGCCAAGGGGAGTTTTCAGGCGGGGAGCTGTTTTTT
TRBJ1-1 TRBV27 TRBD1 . CASSFGTGGTEAFF TGTGCCAGCAGTTTCGGGACAGGGGGCACTGAAGCTTTCTTT
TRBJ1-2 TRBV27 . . CASRSGWHGYTF TGTGCCAGCAGGTCGGGGTGGCATGGCTACACCTTC
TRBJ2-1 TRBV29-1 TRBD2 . CSAGGLAGTNEQFF TGCAGCGCAGGAGGACTAGCGGGCACCAATGAGCAGTTCTTC
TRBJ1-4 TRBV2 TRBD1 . CASTGQGSTNEKLFF TGTGCCAGCACGGGACAGGGGTCAACTAATGAAAAACTGTTTTTT
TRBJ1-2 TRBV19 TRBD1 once CASSIQGVFYGYTF TGTGCCAGTAGTATACAGGGGGTTTTCTATGGCTACACCTTC
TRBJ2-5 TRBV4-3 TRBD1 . CASSPQGFGETQYF TGCGCCAGCAGCCCACAGGGGTTTGGAGAGACCCAGTACTTC
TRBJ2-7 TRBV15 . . CATSLLRDTSSYEQYF TGTGCCACCAGCCTTCTAAGGGACACCAGCTCCTACGAGCAGTACTTC
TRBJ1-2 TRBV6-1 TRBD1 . CASSELLGQPTNGYTF TGTGCCAGCAGTGAATTGTTGGGACAGCCAACCAATGGCTACACCTTC
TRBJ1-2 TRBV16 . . CASSPRLDGYTF TGTGCCAGCAGCCCCAGACTCGATGGCTACACCTTC
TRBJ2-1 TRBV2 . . CASSGPRDEQFF TGTGCCAGCAGTGGGCCGCGGGATGAGCAGTTCTTC
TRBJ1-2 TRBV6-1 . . CASSEAHQRDGYTF TGTGCCAGCAGTGAAGCGCACCAAAGAGATGGCTACACCTTC
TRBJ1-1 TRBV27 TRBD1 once CASSFGQDLNTEAFF TGTGCCAGCAGTTTTGGACAGGACTTGAACACTGAAGCTTTCTTT
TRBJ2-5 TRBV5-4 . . CASSGKRAEETQYF TGTGCCAGCAGCGGAAAAAGAGCGGAAGAGACCCAGTACTTC
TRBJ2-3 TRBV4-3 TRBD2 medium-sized CASSQGASGSTDTQYF TGCGCCAGCAGCCAAGGGGCTAGCGGGAGCACAGATACGCAGTATTTT
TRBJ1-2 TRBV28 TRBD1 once CASSLPGQGRNGYTF TGTGCCAGCAGTTTACCGGGACAGGGGAGGAATGGCTACACCTTC
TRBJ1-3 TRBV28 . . CASSKGGGRTGNTIYF TGTGCCAGCAGTAAAGGTGGGGGCCGGACTGGAAACACCATATATTTT
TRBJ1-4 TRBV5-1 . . CASSGAGNEKLFF TGCGCCAGCAGCGGAGCAGGGAATGAAAAACTGTTTTTT
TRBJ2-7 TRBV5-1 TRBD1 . CASDPGTGVYEQYF TGCGCCAGCGATCCCGGGACAGGGGTCTACGAGCAGTACTTC
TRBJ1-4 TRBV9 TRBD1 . CASSAPGGATNEKLFF TGTGCCAGCAGCGCTCCAGGGGGTGCAACTAATGAAAAACTGTTTTTT